The 4 T cell receptor beta chains presented below share a single source sample, sequenced in a study of OX40 agonist ivuxolimab in advanced cancers. Profiled with immunoSEQ multiplex PCR; TCRdb holds only in-frame clones, not every one. Of 35,000 or so clones in the sample, roughly four fifths were seen once. The sample here was CD4+ or CD8+ T cells sorted from blood, taken in a trial of the OX40 agonist ivuxolimab. The receptors shown here come from an adult with an advanced solid tumor such as melanoma, head and neck, liver or kidney cancer.

The J gene is TRBJ2-5, the V gene TRBV29-1; D perhaps matches TRBD2 (5 bases). The germline CDR1 and CDR2 sequences are SQVTM and ANQGSEA. Trimming shortened V by 4 bases and J by 4 bases, and 10 bases separated the two germline ends. The CDR3 has 12 residues. CDR3 residues: CSVGRWRETQYF. CDR3 DNA: TGCAGCGTTGGGAGGTGGAGAGAGACCCAGTACTTC.

The chain recombines TRBV6-6 with TRBJ2-1; D is possibly TRBD2 (5 bases). This CDR3 has 16 amino acids. Trimming removed 2 bases from V and 4 bases from J, with 15 bases in between. Germline assignment: CDR1 MNHNY and CDR2 SVGAGI (reference sequence). Here the CDR3 reads CASSYTGLFGYNEQFF. CDR3 sequence (DNA): TGTGCCAGCAGTTACACCGGACTTTTCGGATACAATGAGCAGTTCTTC.

The chain has TRBV18 and TRBJ1-1; 9 bases match TRBD1. The CDR3 totals 14 residues. The V gene end was trimmed by 6 bases and the J gene end by 4 bases; junction bases not matched to a gene: 6. Germline values: CDR1 KGHSH, CDR2 LQKENI. The CDR3 protein is CASSGDRAFTEAFF. CDR3 DNA: TGTGCCAGCTCCGGGGACAGGGCCTTCACTGAAGCTTTCTTT.

This clone has more than one count but fewer than ten. V usage is TRBV2 and J usage is TRBJ2-5; D not certain. The CDR3 runs 13 residues. V lost 10 bases, J lost 0 bases, and 12 bases lay in between. CDR1 and CDR2 (germline): SNHLY, FYNNEI. CDR3 sequence (DNA): TGTGCCACCCATCTGGGTAACCAAGAGACCCAGTACTTC. Its protein product is CATHLGNQETQYF.